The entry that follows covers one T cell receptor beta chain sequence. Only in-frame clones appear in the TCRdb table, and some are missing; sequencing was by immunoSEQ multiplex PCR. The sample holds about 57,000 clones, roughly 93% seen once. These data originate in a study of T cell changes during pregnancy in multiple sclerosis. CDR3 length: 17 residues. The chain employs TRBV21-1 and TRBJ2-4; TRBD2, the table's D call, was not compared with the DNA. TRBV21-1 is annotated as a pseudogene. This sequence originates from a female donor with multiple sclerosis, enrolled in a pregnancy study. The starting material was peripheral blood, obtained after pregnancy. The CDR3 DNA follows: TGTGCCAGCAGAAGAACTAGCGGGAGTCCCGGCAAAAACATTCAGTACTTC. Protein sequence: CASRRTSGSPGKNIQYF.